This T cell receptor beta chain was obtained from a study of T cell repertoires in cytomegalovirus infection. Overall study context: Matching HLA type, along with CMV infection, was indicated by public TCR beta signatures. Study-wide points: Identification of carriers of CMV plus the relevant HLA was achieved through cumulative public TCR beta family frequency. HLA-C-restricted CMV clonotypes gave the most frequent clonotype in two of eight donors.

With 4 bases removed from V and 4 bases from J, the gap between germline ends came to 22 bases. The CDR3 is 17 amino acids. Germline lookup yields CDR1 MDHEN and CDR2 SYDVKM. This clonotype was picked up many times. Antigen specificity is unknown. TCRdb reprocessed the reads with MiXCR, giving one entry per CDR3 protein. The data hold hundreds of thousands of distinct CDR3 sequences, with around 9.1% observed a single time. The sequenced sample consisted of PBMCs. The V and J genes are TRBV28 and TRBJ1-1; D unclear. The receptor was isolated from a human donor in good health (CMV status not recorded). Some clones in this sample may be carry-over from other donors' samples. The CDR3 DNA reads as TGTGCCAGCAGTTCGATTGGGGTCATCCTGGAGCGCACTGAAGCTTTCTTT. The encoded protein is CASSSIGVILERTEAFF.